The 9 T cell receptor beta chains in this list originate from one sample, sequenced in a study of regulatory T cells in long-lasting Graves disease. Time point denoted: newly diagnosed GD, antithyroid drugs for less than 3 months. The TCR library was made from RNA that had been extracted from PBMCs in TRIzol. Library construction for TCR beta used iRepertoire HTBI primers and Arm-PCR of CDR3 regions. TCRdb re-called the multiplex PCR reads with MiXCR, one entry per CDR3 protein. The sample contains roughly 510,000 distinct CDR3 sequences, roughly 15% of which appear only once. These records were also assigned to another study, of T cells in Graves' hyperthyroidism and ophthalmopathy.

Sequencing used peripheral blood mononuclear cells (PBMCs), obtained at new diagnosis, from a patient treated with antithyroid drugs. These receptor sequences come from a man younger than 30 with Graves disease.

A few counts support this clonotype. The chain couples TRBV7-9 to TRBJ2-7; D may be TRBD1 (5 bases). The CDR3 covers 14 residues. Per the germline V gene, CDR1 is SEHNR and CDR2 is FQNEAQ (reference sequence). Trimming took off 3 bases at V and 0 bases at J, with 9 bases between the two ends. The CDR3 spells CASSLTTVSYEQYF. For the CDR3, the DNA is TGTGCCAGCAGCTTGACGACAGTCTCCTACGAGCAGTACTTC. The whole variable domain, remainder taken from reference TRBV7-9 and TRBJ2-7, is DTGVSQNPRHKITKRGQNVTFRCDPISEHNRLYWYRQTLGQGPEFLTYFQNEAQLEKSRLLSDRFSAERPKGSFSTLEIQRTEQGDSAMYLCASSLTTVSYEQYFGPGTRLTVT.

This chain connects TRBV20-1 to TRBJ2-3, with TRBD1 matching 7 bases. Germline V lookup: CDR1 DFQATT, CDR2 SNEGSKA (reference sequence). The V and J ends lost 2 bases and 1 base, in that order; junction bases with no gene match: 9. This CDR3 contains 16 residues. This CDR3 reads CSARPRGQGGTDTQYF. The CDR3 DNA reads TGCAGTGCTAGACCGAGAGGGCAGGGGGGCACAGATACGCAGTATTTT.

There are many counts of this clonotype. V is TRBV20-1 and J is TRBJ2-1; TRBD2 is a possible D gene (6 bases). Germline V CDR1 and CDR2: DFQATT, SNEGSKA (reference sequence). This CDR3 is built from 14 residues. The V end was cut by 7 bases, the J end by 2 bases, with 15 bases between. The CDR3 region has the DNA TGCAGTGGGAAGGTTGCGGGACCCTACAATGAGCAGTTCTTC. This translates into CSGKVAGPYNEQFF.

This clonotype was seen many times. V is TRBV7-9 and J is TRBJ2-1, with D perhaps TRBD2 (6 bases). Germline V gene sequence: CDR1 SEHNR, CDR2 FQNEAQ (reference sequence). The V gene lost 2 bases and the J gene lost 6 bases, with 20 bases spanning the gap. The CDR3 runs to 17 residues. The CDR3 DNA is TGTGCCAGCAGCTTACTCCCCGGGAGTAAGGTTAGCAATGAGCAGTTCTTC. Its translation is CASSLLPGSKVSNEQFF.

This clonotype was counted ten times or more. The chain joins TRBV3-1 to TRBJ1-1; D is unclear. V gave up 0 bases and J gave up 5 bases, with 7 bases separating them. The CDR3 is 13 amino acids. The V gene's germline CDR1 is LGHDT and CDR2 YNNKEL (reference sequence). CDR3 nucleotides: TGTGCCAGCAGCCAAGACAGTTGGACTGAAGCTTTCTTT. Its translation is CASSQDSWTEAFF.

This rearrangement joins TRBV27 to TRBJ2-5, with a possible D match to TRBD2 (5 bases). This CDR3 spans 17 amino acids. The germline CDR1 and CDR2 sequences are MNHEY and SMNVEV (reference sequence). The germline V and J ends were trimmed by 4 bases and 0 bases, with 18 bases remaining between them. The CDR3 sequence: CASSYGVGGQDQETQYF. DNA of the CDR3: TGTGCCAGCAGTTATGGGGTCGGCGGGCAAGACCAAGAGACCCAGTACTTC.

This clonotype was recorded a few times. In DNA, the CDR3 is TGCAGTGCTAGTTCTGAAACGGGGAGCGGACTATACAATGAGCAGTTCTTC. Its protein is CSASSETGSGLYNEQFF. The rearrangement links TRBV20-1 to TRBJ2-1; a possible D gene is TRBD2 (6 bases). This CDR3 spans 17 amino acids. CDR1 DFQATT and CDR2 SNEGSKA come from the germline V gene (reference sequence). With 3 bases removed from V and 4 bases from J, the gap between germline ends came to 22 bases.

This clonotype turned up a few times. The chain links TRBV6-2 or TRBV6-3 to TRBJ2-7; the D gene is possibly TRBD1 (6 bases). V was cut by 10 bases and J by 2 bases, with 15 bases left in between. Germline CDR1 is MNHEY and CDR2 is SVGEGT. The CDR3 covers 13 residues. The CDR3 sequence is CAILNDRTYEQYF. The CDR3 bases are TGTGCCATCTTAAACGACAGGACCTACGAGCAGTACTTC.

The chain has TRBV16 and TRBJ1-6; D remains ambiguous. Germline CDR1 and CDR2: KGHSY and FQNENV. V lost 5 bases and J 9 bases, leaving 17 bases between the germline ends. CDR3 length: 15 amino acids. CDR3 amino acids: CASSYKGERTSPLHF. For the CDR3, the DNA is TGTGCCAGCAGCTACAAAGGAGAGCGAACTTCACCCCTCCACTTT.